Given below is one T cell receptor beta chain in context. This clonotype turned up a few times. This clone's antigen is unknown. Base-call qualities are not available, and no considerably larger clone is one nucleotide away. The protocol used for the library was RACE. The sequencer listed for this sample is NextSeq 500. Library preparation attached unique molecular identifiers to individual cDNA molecules for quantitative, reproducible TCR counting. The authors' analysis ran thus. A median of roughly 99,000 TCRs per sample was observed, with a range of about 23,224 to 700,000. The Decombinator software suite was used to annotate the V, J and CDR3 of the TCR reads. For the PS versus PT1 abundance plots, all samples were subsampled to the same number of TCRs (28,000). Expanded TCRs were defined as absent before sensitization and observed at least eight times at the 2-week time point. TCRdb redid the processing of the public reads, applying fastp at Q25 and MiXCR, and retained in-frame beta chains. Each record represents a unique CDR3 protein, reported with the most common genes and DNA among its rows. It is TCRdb's table, rather than the study itself, that gives the V and J calls and clone size. In this sample the table shows tens of thousands of distinct CDR3 sequences, around 5.9% of which occur a single time. The ten largest account for roughly 13% of the sample.

This entry belongs to a study of human T cells and chemical hapten exposure (dated by TCRdb to the early 2020s). As for the study more broadly: Libraries were pooled for sequencing, and variation in per-sample TCR yields was attributed mainly to small differences in library volumes within the pool. This study followed changes in the peripheral blood TCR repertoire in vivo during primary and secondary sensitization of alopecia patients to the hapten diphenylcyclopropenone (DPC). For every blood RNA sample, sequencing covered both the TCR alpha and TCR beta chains. General study outcomes and caveats: Repeated subsampling changed both the strength of the expansion versus patch-test correlation and the threshold at which that correlation became significant. The number of TCRs above 1 in 1000 frequency did not change with DPC sensitization; there was no evidence of global repertoire structure alterations.

From the cysteine up to the phenylalanine, the CDR3 has a length of 13 residues. Of the read, only the CDR3 DNA is kept; its 39 bases are in frame from base 1. The V end loses 2 bases and the J end loses 5 bases, and a stretch of 10 bases separates them. The sample's time point label, in plain terms: healthy volunteer bleed at 6 weeks. Total RNA was isolated from unfractionated whole blood collected in Tempus Blood RNA tubes. A few healthy volunteers were used as TCR sequencing controls and were bled at day 0, 2 weeks and 6 weeks. This TCR came from a human donor in good health. Some clones in this sample may be carry-over from other donors' samples. The chain links TRBV12-3 or TRBV12-4 with TRBJ2-7, with TRBD1 as a weak D call on 6 bases. Material: whole blood. The CDR3 amino acid sequence is: CASSLTRGNEQYF. At the DNA level, the sequence is TGTGCCAGCAGTTTAACTAGGGGGAACGAGCAGTACTTC.